This T cell receptor beta chain was identified in a study of cytotoxic CD8 clonotypes in ibrutinib-treated CLL. Whole-study findings and limits: Baseline values of clonality outstripped age-matched healthy donors and followed circulating CD8+ T-cell counts.

Trimming removed 6 bases at V and 6 bases at J, with 10 bases between. Germline V gene sequence: CDR1 SGHVS, CDR2 FNYEAQ. CDR3 length equals 12 residues. T cells were sequenced at a targeted depth of 1 in 200,000 to 1 in 1 million. Using immunoSEQ multiplex PCR, the repertoire was profiled, and TCRdb retains in-frame clones only, with some absent. Of 270,000 or so clones in the sample, less than 85% are singletons; the top ten hold about 6%. Cryopreserved PBMCs supplied roughly 2 micrograms of genomic DNA for TCR beta libraries. This clone was detected a few times. What it binds is not known. This sequence was found in a human donor with chronic lymphocytic leukemia. Sample: PBMCs, taken at disease progression, from a patient treated with ibrutinib. This chain uses TRBV7-6 with TRBJ2-3, with unresolved D. The CDR3 loop reads CASSQPADTQYF. DNA for the CDR3: TGTGCCAGCAGTCAACCGGCCGATACGCAGTATTTT.